The T cell receptor beta chain under discussion was sequenced for a study of cytomegalovirus exposure and HLA in healthy donors. Study results and caveats: Per a prior analysis, the majority of TCR beta V segments were productive roughly 87% or roughly 30% of the time. The number of N-insertions in an Asian-associated ancestry cluster was reportedly below the roughly 700-donor mean in a later analysis.

This CDR3 has 14 amino acids. Between the trimmed V and J ends, which lost 8 bases and 8 bases, there was a span of 19 bases. Germline-derived CDR1 and CDR2 are LGHNA and YNFKEQ. Concerning this clone: The antigen is undetermined.

Use of 60 Vbeta and 13 Jbeta primers characterized the PCR. Study processing details: Counted up in a later analysis, unique TCR beta chains came to some 72 million, with around 11 million shared. Method: immunoSEQ multiplex PCR; TCRdb's copy keeps in-frame clones and lacks some. V and J calls and clone size are those listed in that table; D and trimming were worked out from the DNA. The sample has 90,000 to 120,000 clones; approximately 78% are singletons. The sequence was collected from a woman between 40 and 50 years old in good health and CMV-seronegative. The sample taken for sequencing was PBMCs. The chain couples TRBV4-2 to TRBJ2-1; the D gene is possibly TRBD2 (6 bases). CDR3 loop: CASSEGTPGDEQFF. The CDR3 bases are TGTGCCAGCTCGGAGGGGACCCCCGGGGATGAGCAGTTCTTC.